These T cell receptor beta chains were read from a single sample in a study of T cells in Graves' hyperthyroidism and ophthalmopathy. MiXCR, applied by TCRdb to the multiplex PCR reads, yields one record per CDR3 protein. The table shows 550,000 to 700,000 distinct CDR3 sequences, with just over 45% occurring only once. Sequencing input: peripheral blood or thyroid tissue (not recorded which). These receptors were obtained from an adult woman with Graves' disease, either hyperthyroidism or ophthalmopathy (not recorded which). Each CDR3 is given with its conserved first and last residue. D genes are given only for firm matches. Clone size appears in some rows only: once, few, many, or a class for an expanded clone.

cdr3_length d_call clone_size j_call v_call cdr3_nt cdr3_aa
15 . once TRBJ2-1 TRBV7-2 TGTGCCAGCAGCTCTTGGGAGTTAGCGGCCAATGAGCAGTTCTTC CASSSWELAANEQFF
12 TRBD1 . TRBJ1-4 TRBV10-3 TGTGCCCAGGAGGGGGCGCATGAAAAACTGTTTTTT CAQEGAHEKLFF
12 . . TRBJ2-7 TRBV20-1 TGCAGTGCACAAGACCTGGTGTTCGAGCAGTACTTC CSAQDLVFEQYF
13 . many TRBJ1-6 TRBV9 TGTGCCAGCAGCGTGGGGAAGAATTCACCCCTCCACTTT CASSVGKNSPLHF
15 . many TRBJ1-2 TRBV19 TGTGCCAGTAGTAGCTTCTCGCGGATCTTTTATGGCTACACCTTC CASSSFSRIFYGYTF
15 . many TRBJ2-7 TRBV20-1 TGCAGTGCTAGAGACACCCTGGGAACCTCCTACGAGCAGTACTTC CSARDTLGTSYEQYF
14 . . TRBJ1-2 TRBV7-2 TGTGCCAGCAGCTTGGACAGTGCGGGTGGAGGCTACACCTTC CASSLDSAGGGYTF
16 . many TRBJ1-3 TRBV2 TGTGCCAGCAGTGAAGAGGACACCCTCTCTGGAAACACCATATATTTT CASSEEDTLSGNTIYF
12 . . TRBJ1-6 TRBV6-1 TGTGCCAGCAGTGGGGGACTAGCGGGGCTCCACTTT CASSGGLAGLHF
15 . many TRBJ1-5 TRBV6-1 TGTGCCAGCAGACCGGGACCGTATAGCAATCAGCCCCAGCATTTT CASRPGPYSNQPQHF
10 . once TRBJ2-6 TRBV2 TGTGCCAGCAGTGCCAACGTCCTGACTTTC CASSANVLTF